Shown below are 4 T cell receptor beta chains from a single sample sequenced in a study of a mutant IDH1 vaccine in newly diagnosed glioma. The antigens for these receptors are not known. Described time point: week 11, during vaccination. Each dose delivered 300 ug of mutant IDH1 20-mer peptide subcutaneously with imiquimod. Sequencing was performed with immunoSEQ multiplex PCR; in TCRdb, only in-frame clones are kept and a portion is missing. The repertoire holds around 66,000 clones, with 80% as singletons. The sequences come from PBMCs, collected from a glioma patient whose treatment included an IDH1 peptide vaccine. These receptors were taken from a man aged 45-65 years with glioma.

The chain carries TRBV10-3 and TRBJ2-1; D perhaps matches TRBD2 (6 bases). The CDR3 contains 16 residues. The germline V gene encodes CDR1 ENHRY and CDR2 SYGVKD. The V gene lost 5 bases and the J gene lost 4 bases, with 18 bases spanning the gap. In nucleotides, the CDR3 is TGTGCCATCAGTAGGGACGAGGGGAGGTCATACAATGAGCAGTTCTTC. It is translated as CAISRDEGRSYNEQFF.

The chain uses TRBV7-2 and TRBJ2-1, with 9 bases that match TRBD2. The V and J ends lost 0 bases and 2 bases, in that order; junction bases with no gene match: 2. Germline loops: CDR1 SGHTA, CDR2 FQGNSA. The CDR3 is made up of 16 amino acids. CDR3 residues: CASSLASGGAYNEQFF. CDR3 nucleotides: TGTGCCAGCAGCTTAGCTAGCGGGGGTGCCTACAATGAGCAGTTCTTC.

This chain connects TRBV6-5 to TRBJ1-5; D remains unclear. Germline V CDR1 and CDR2: MNHEY, SVGAGI. Trimming took 2 bases from V and 4 from J, leaving 6 bases between them. This CDR3 has 13 amino acids. As DNA, the CDR3 is TGTGCCAGCAGTTACGGCGGGAATCAGCCCCAGCATTTT. It encodes CASSYGGNQPQHF.

The rearrangement uses TRBV10-3 and TRBJ2-7; D uncertain. Trimming stripped 0 bases from V and 1 base from J, with 10 bases between. The CDR3 has 15 residues. Germline assignment: CDR1 ENHRY and CDR2 SYGVKD. CDR3 protein: CAISESEMGSYEQYF. The CDR3 DNA reads as TGTGCCATCAGTGAGTCGGAGATGGGTTCCTACGAGCAGTACTTC.